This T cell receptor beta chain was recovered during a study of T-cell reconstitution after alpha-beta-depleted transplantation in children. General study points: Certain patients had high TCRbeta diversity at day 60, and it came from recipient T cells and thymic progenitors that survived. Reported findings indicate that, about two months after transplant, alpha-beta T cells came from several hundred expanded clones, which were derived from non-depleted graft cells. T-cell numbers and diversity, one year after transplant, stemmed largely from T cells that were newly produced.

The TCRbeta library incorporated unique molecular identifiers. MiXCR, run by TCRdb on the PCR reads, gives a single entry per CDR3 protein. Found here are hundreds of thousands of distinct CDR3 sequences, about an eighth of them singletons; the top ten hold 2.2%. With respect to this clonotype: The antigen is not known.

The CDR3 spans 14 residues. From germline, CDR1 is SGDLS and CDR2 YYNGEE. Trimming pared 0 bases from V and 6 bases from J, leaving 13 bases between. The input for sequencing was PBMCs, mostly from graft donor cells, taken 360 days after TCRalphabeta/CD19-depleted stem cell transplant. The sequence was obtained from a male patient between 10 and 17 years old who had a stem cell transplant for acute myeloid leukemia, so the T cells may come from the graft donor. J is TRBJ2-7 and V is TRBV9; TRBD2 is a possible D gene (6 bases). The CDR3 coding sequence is TGTGCCAGCAGCGTAGGGTCGGGAGTGGGCGAGCAGTACTTC. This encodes CASSVGSGVGEQYF. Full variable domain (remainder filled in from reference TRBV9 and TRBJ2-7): DSGVTQTPKHLITATGQRVTLRCSPRSGDLSVYWYQQSLDQGLQFLIQYYNGEERAKGNILERFSAQQFPDLHSELNLSSLELGDSALYFCASSVGSGVGEQYFGPGTRLTVT.